A selection of T cell receptor beta chains follows, all from one sample in a study of memory CD4+ T cells and cytomegalovirus serostatus. The data were produced by immunoSEQ multiplex PCR, yet TCRdb's version contains in-frame clones alone and is incomplete. The repertoire holds some 57,000 clones, less than 80% seen once, with around 0.83% in the top ten. The source material was memory CD4+ T cells from blood. These receptors originate from an adult in good health and CMV-seronegative. The CDR3 runs from the conserved cysteine through the conserved F or W. The order of the fields is clone size, V gene, J gene, D gene, CDR3 DNA, CDR3 protein. D genes are given only for firm matches. Where a row states a size, it is once, few, many or the class of an expanded clone; other rows omit it.

>NA|TRBV6-6|TRBJ2-5|TRBD2
TGTGCCAGCAGCCCCGGGACTAGTCCGGAGACCCAGTACTTC
CASSPGTSPETQYF
>NA|TRBV5-5|TRBJ2-6|TRBD1
TGTGCCAGCAAAACAGGGGAGAGCTCTGGGGCCAACGTCCTGACTTTC
CASKTGESSGANVLTF
>NA|TRBV6-5|TRBJ1-2|TRBD1
TGTGCCAGCAGTTACTCGAGGCCAGGGGGGGCGTATGGCTACACCTTC
CASSYSRPGGAYGYTF
>NA|TRBV6-5|TRBJ2-1|NA
TGTGCCAAGCAGGGCCTCAGCTCCTACAATGAGCAGTTCTTC
CAKQGLSSYNEQFF
>few|TRBV2|TRBJ1-3|NA
TGTGCCAGCAGATCGACAGCCTCTGGAAACACCATATATTTT
CASRSTASGNTIYF
>NA|TRBV27|TRBJ2-5|TRBD2
TGTGCCAGCAGTTTAACAGCGGGGAGCCAAGAGACCCAGTACTTC
CASSLTAGSQETQYF
>NA|TRBV18|TRBJ2-1|NA
TGTGCCAGCTCACCGGGGCTAGCCGCGAATGAGCAGTTCTTC
CASSPGLAANEQFF
>NA|TRBV28|TRBJ1-1|TRBD1
TGTGCCAGCAGTTGGGGACAGGGGTGGCTTGGAGCTTTCTTT
CASSWGQGWLGAFF
>NA|TRBV19|TRBJ2-3|NA
TGTGCCAGTAGTAACCCTGGAGGAGGGGATACGCAGTATTTT
CASSNPGGGDTQYF
>few|TRBV19|TRBJ1-4|TRBD1
TGTGCCAGTACTCCTCAAGTGACAGGGGCTGAAAAACTGTTTTTT
CASTPQVTGAEKLFF
>NA|TRBV6-1|TRBJ2-7|NA
TGTGCCAGCAGTTCAGGGGCAGGCTTCTACGAGCAGTACTTC
CASSSGAGFYEQYF
>NA|TRBV7-9|TRBJ2-1|NA
TGTGCCAGCAGTCGGACAGCCGGGACCGGGACTAAGAAGTTCTTC
CASSRTAGTGTKKFF
>NA|TRBV4-2|TRBJ2-1|NA
TGTGCCAGCAGCCAAGGGGCTCAGGGGAAGGGGAATGAGCAGTTCTTC
CASSQGAQGKGNEQFF
>NA|TRBV5-1|TRBJ2-2|NA
TGCGCCAGCAGGAACCCGTTCAGGGGGGACACCGGGGAGCTGTTTTTT
CASRNPFRGDTGELFF
>NA|TRBV19|TRBJ2-7|NA
TGTGCCAGTAGTCCCGAGGGTAGATTGGAGCAGTACTTC
CASSPEGRLEQYF
>once|TRBV28|TRBJ2-7|NA
TGTGCCACGTACATCCCCGGCTACGAGCAGTACTTC
CATYIPGYEQYF
>NA|TRBV7-2|TRBJ2-5|TRBD2
TGTGCCAGCAGCTCACCGACTAGCCGAGAGACCCAGTACTTC
CASSSPTSRETQYF